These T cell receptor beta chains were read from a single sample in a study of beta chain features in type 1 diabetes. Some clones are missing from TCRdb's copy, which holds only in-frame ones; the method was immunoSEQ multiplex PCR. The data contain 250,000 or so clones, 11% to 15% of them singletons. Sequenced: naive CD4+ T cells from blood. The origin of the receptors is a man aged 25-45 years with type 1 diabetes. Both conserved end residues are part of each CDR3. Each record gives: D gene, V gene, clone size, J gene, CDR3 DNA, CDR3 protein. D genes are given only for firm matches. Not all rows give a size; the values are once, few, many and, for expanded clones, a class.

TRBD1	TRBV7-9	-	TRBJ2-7	TGTGCCAGCAGCGCACCTATTTCTCAGGGGGAAACCTACGAGCAGTACTTC	CASSAPISQGETYEQYF
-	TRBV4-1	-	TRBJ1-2	TGCGCCAGCAGCCAAGTTGGTCTCTACAGACACTATGGCTACACCTTC	CASSQVGLYRHYGYTF
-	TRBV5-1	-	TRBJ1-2	TGCGCCAGCAGCGAGGGAGCTGAAGCTAACTATGGCTACACCTTC	CASSEGAEANYGYTF
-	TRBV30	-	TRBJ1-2	TGTGCCTGGAGTCCGGCAGGGAACTATGGCTACACCTTC	CAWSPAGNYGYTF
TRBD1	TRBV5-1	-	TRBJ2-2	TGCGCCAGCAGCCCGGGACAGGGAGTCACCGGGGAGCTGTTTTTT	CASSPGQGVTGELFF
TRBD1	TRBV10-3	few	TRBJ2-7	TGTGCCATCAGTGAGTCGGGGACAGCCGACTTC	CAISESGTADF
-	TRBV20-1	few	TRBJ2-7	TGCAGTGCTAGAGCTCTTTACGAGCAGTACTTC	CSARALYEQYF
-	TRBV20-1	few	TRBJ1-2	TGCAGTGCCCGGACTGGTGGCTACACCTTC	CSARTGGYTF
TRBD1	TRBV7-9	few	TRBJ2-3	TGTGCCAGCAGCTCTGGACAGGGGGCCGGAGATACGCAGTATTTT	CASSSGQGAGDTQYF
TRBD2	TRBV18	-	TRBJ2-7	TGTGCCAGCTCACCACCCGGACTAGCGGGAGCCTCGGCGGAGCAGTACTTC	CASSPPGLAGASAEQYF
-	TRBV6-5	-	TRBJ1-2	TGTGCCAGCGTTCGGGACTATGGCTACACCTTC	CASVRDYGYTF
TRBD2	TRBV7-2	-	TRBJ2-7	TGTGCCAGCAGCCTTATCCCGCGGGGGACCTACGAGCAGTACTTC	CASSLIPRGTYEQYF
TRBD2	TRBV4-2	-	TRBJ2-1	TGTGCCAGCAGCCCCGGGACTAGCGGGAGCTCCTACAATGAGCAGTTCTTC	CASSPGTSGSSYNEQFF
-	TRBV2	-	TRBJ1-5	TGTGCCAGCAGTGAAACCAGGGGTGACAATCAGCCCCAGCATTTT	CASSETRGDNQPQHF
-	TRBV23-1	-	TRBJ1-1	TGCGCCAGCAGACGGGCGTCGGGGACCCAGGAGGGAGCTTTCTTT	CASRRASGTQEGAFF
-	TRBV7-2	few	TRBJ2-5	TGTGCCAGCAGCCCGGGACTGAGGGAGACCCAGTACTTC	CASSPGLRETQYF
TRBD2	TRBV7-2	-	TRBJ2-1	TGTGCCAGCAGCTCCAATCTAGGACTAGCGGGATACAATGAGCAGTTCTTC	CASSSNLGLAGYNEQFF
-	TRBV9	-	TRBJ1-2	TGTGCCAGCAGCGTCAGTCGGGGGGCTAACTATGGCTACACCTTC	CASSVSRGANYGYTF
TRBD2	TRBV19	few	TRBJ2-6	TGTGCCAGTAGTATAGGGACTAGCGGGAGCGGCTCTGGGGCCAACGTCCTGACTTTC	CASSIGTSGSGSGANVLTF
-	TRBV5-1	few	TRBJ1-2	TGCGCCAGCAGCTCTTACGAACAGGGACCTAACTATGGCTACACCTTC	CASSSYEQGPNYGYTF
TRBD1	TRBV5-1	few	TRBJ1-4	TGCGCCAGCAGCTTGACGGCAGGGGGTGAAAAACTGTTTTTT	CASSLTAGGEKLFF
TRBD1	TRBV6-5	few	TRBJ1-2	TGTGCCAGCAGCCCGGACAGGGGAGGCTATGGCTACACCTTC	CASSPDRGGYGYTF
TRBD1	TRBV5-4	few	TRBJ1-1	TGTGCCAGCAGGCTCACGGGACAGCACACTGAAGCTTTCTTT	CASRLTGQHTEAFF
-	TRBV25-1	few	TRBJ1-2	TGTGCCAGCAGTGATGTCGGACAAACCTATGGCTACACCTTC	CASSDVGQTYGYTF
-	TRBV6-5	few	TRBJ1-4	TGTGCCAGCACCCAAGGAGGAAAACTGTTTTTT	CASTQGGKLFF
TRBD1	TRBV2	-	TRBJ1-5	TGTGCCAGCAAGGGGACAGGGGTCAATCAGCCCCAGCATTTT	CASKGTGVNQPQHF
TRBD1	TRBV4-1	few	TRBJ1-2	TGCGCCAGCAGCCAATCCGCAGGGGGGCTCGGAAACTATGGCTACACCTTC	CASSQSAGGLGNYGYTF
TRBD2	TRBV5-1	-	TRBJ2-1	TGCGCCAGCAGCCCCCGAGGGGCGGGAGGTAATGAGCAGTTCTTC	CASSPRGAGGNEQFF
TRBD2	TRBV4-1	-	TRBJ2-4	TGCGCCAGCAGCCAAGAAGGGACTAGCATAAACATTCAGTACTTC	CASSQEGTSINIQYF
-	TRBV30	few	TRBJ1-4	TGTGCCTGGAGTGTTACAGGGTCAAAACTGTTTTTT	CAWSVTGSKLFF
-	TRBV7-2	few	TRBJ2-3	TGTGCCAGCAGCTTAGCCGGGGGTACAGATACGCAGTATTTT	CASSLAGGTDTQYF
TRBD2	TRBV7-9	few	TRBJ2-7	TGTGCCAGCATTGGAGGTGTCACGGGGGGGAAGTACGAGCAGTACTTC	CASIGGVTGGKYEQYF
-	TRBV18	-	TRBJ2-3	TGTGCCAGCTCCCTCTTGGATACGCAGTATTTT	CASSLLDTQYF
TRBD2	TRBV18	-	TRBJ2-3	TGTGCCAGCTCATCGGGAGGAGGGACAGATACGCAGTATTTT	CASSSGGGTDTQYF
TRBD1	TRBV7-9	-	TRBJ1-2	TGTGCCAGCAGCGAGCCGGGGACAGGGATGGAGTATGGCTACACCTTC	CASSEPGTGMEYGYTF
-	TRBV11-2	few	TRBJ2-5	TGTGCCAGCAGTTTGGCCGTCAGGGTTCAAGAGACCCAGTACTTC	CASSLAVRVQETQYF
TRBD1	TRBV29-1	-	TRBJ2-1	TGCAGCGTTGGGGCCAGGGGGAACAATGAGCAGTTCTTC	CSVGARGNNEQFF
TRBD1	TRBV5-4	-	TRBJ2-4	TGTGCCAGCAGCCCGGAACAGGGGCGGATGGACATTCAGTACTTC	CASSPEQGRMDIQYF
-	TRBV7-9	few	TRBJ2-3	TGTGCCAGCAGCTTAGGGGCTAGCGTGAGCACAGATACGCAGTATTTT	CASSLGASVSTDTQYF
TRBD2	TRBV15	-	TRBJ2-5	TGTGCCACCAGCAGAGAAGCCGGGACTAGCGTCGACCAAGAGACCCAGTACTTC	CATSREAGTSVDQETQYF
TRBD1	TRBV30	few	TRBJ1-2	TGTGCCTGGAGCAGGGGGGAGGAGAACTATGGCTACACCTTC	CAWSRGEENYGYTF
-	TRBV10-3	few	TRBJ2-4	TGTGCCACCTTGAGCGGCGCCAAAAACATTCAGTACTTC	CATLSGAKNIQYF
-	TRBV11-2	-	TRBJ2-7	TGTGCCAGCAGCTTTGATCGGGGTTACGACGAGCAGTACTTC	CASSFDRGYDEQYF
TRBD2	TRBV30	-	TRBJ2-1	TGTGCCTGGGGGACTAGCGGGGGGTACAATGAGCAGTTCTTC	CAWGTSGGYNEQFF
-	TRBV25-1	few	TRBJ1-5	TGTGCCAGCAGCGGGGGACTGAGCAATCAGCCCCAGCATTTT	CASSGGLSNQPQHF
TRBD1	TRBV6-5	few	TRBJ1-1	TGTGCCAGCACCTCCGGGACAGGGGGCGAGACTGAAGCTTTCTTT	CASTSGTGGETEAFF
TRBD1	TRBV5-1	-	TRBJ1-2	TGCGCCAGCAGCTTGGACCCCGGGACAGGGCCGTTGGCCAACTATGGCTACACCTTC	CASSLDPGTGPLANYGYTF
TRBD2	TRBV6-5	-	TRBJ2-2	TGTGCCAGCAGCCCGGGACTAGCCGCCGGGGAGCTGTTTTTT	CASSPGLAAGELFF
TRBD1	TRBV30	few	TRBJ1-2	TGTGCCTGGATTGGGACAGGGGTTGGCTACACCTTC	CAWIGTGVGYTF
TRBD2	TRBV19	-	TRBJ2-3	TGTGCCAGTCTAGCGGGGGACACAGATACGCAGTATTTT	CASLAGDTDTQYF
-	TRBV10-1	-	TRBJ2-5	TGCGCCAGCAGTGAGGCAGGGGTCGGAGAGACCCAGTACTTC	CASSEAGVGETQYF
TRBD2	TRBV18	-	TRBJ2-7	TGTGCCAGCTCACCGGGACTAGCGGGAGTTTACGAGCAGTACTTC	CASSPGLAGVYEQYF
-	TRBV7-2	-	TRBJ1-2	TGTGCCAGCCGCAGACAGCCCGGCTATGGCTACACCTTC	CASRRQPGYGYTF
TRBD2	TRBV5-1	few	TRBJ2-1	TGCGCCAGCAATAGTGGGGAGGGCTCCTACAATGAGCAGTTCTTC	CASNSGEGSYNEQFF
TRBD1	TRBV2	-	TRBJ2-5	TGTGCCAGCGGGGACAGGGTGATCCAAGAGACCCAGTACTTC	CASGDRVIQETQYF
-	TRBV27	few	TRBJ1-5	TGTGCCAGCAGAGGACAGAGCAATCAGCCCCAGCATTTT	CASRGQSNQPQHF